Listed below are T cell receptor beta chains from one sample, sequenced in a study of blood T cell repertoires in COVID-19. Profiled with immunoSEQ multiplex PCR; TCRdb holds only in-frame clones, not every one. The sample consists of around 300,000 clones, around 87% of them appearing once. Material: PBMCs or T cells enriched from blood (not recorded which). Receptor source: a woman between 18 and 29 years old who had recovered from COVID-19. Each CDR3 is given with its conserved first and last residue. A D gene is named only where the DNA matches it firmly. Only part of the rows carry a size: once, few, many, or a class if the clone is expanded.

j_gene: TRBJ2-3; d_gene: TRBD2; abundance: .; v_gene: TRBV9; CDR3nt: TGTGCCAGCAGCGGATGGAGCGGGGGTCCAGATACGCAGTATTTT; CDR3aa: CASSGWSGGPDTQYF
j_gene: TRBJ2-2; d_gene: .; abundance: .; v_gene: TRBV9; CDR3nt: TGTGCCAGCAGCGTAGAGGCAGGGTACACCGGGGAGCTGTTTTTT; CDR3aa: CASSVEAGYTGELFF
j_gene: TRBJ2-3; d_gene: .; abundance: .; v_gene: TRBV24-1; CDR3nt: TGTGCCACCAGTGATTTACGAGGGGGGGGCACAGATACGCAGTATTTT; CDR3aa: CATSDLRGGGTDTQYF
j_gene: TRBJ1-3; d_gene: TRBD1; abundance: .; v_gene: TRBV5-6; CDR3nt: TGTGCCAGCAGCTTCTTCGACAGGGACTCTGGAAACACCATATATTTT; CDR3aa: CASSFFDRDSGNTIYF
j_gene: TRBJ1-2; d_gene: .; abundance: .; v_gene: TRBV5-1; CDR3nt: TGCGCCAGCAGCTTGGCCACAAGAAGCTATGGCTACACCTTC; CDR3aa: CASSLATRSYGYTF
j_gene: TRBJ1-6; d_gene: .; abundance: few; v_gene: TRBV18; CDR3nt: TGTGCCAGCTCACCGGAGCGGGGAGGTCAGGCACCCCTCCACTTT; CDR3aa: CASSPERGGQAPLHF
j_gene: TRBJ2-2; d_gene: .; abundance: once; v_gene: TRBV2; CDR3nt: TGTGCCAGCAGTTCAGGGTACGGCGGGGAGCTGTTTTTT; CDR3aa: CASSSGYGGELFF
j_gene: TRBJ1-4; d_gene: .; abundance: once; v_gene: TRBV5-1; CDR3nt: TGCGCCAGCAGCCGTAGGACAGTAACTAATGAAAAACTGTTTTTT; CDR3aa: CASSRRTVTNEKLFF
j_gene: TRBJ2-2; d_gene: TRBD1; abundance: .; v_gene: TRBV2; CDR3nt: TGTGCCAGCACCGACAGGGGGCCCGGCGGGGAGCTGTTTTTT; CDR3aa: CASTDRGPGGELFF
j_gene: TRBJ2-7; d_gene: TRBD1; abundance: .; v_gene: TRBV3-1/TRBV3-2; CDR3nt: TGTGCCAGCAGCCATGACAGGGTGGGCGAGCAGTACTTC; CDR3aa: CASSHDRVGEQYF
j_gene: TRBJ1-5; d_gene: TRBD1; abundance: .; v_gene: TRBV12-5; CDR3nt: TGTGCTAGTGGCCCTACCTTTTCCAGCACAGGGGAACGCAATCAGCCCCAGCATTTT; CDR3aa: CASGPTFSSTGERNQPQHF
j_gene: TRBJ2-2; d_gene: .; abundance: .; v_gene: TRBV10-2; CDR3nt: TGCGCCAGCAGGACACGAGATGAGGGGGCCGGGGAGCTGTTTTTT; CDR3aa: CASRTRDEGAGELFF